This entry concerns a single T cell receptor (beta chain). The data stem from a study of blood T cells in healthy people across ages. Sample-barcoded 5' priming and a J-beta primer mix drove a second PCR of about 7 to 12 cycles. TCRdb ran MiXCR on the 5' RACE reads and lists one entry per CDR3 protein. The data contain around 1,000,000 distinct CDR3 sequences, almost 25% of them singletons. These same records also appear under a second study, on T cells of mothers and their children. This second study notes: Amplification in the second PCR used the M1S primer, which added sample barcodes and 2-4 random nucleotides. For each mother, over 8 million TCR beta CDR3 reads were obtained, and for each child, about 3 million.

Sequenced: blood. The sequence came from a girl aged 2 to 9 in good health.

The CDR3 spells CASSQDEGLVHSYEQYF. The CDR3 bases are TGTGCCAGCAGCCAAGATGAGGGACTAGTGCACTCCTACGAGCAGTACTTC. V and J are TRBV14 and TRBJ2-7; 8 nucleotides align to TRBD2. Germline loops: CDR1 SGHDN, CDR2 FVKESK. With V trimmed by 0 bases and J by 0 bases, 7 bases remained unmatched. The CDR3 totals 17 residues.